The clone carrying this T cell receptor (beta chain) was observed a few times. Antigen specificity is unknown. The same CDR3 can be traced to other DNA sequences in this sample. Replicate PCRs for sorted subsets used around 200 ng DNA; this equaled 25,000 to 35,000 T cell genomes. Assay: immunoSEQ multiplex PCR; the TCRdb copy retains only in-frame clones and omits some. This table holds fewer than 400,000 clones, roughly 70% found once. This sample is drawn from a study of shared clonotypes between healthy human individuals. Study observations and caveats: Blood alone was sampled, and tissue repertoires likely differ.

The CDR3 length is 14 residues. V lost 5 bases to trimming and J lost 5 bases, with 15 bases between them. Germline values: CDR1 SGHTA, CDR2 FQGTGA. The specimen was memory CD4+ T cells sorted from blood. Subset described: CD45RA-negative fraction. This sequence originates from a man aged 25-45 years in good health. The chain employs TRBV7-3 and TRBJ2-5, with D possibly TRBD2 on 5 matching bases. In nucleotides, the CDR3 is TGTGCCAGCAGCCCTAGCACAGCAGAGGAGACCCAGTACTTC. Encoded protein: CASSPSTAEETQYF.